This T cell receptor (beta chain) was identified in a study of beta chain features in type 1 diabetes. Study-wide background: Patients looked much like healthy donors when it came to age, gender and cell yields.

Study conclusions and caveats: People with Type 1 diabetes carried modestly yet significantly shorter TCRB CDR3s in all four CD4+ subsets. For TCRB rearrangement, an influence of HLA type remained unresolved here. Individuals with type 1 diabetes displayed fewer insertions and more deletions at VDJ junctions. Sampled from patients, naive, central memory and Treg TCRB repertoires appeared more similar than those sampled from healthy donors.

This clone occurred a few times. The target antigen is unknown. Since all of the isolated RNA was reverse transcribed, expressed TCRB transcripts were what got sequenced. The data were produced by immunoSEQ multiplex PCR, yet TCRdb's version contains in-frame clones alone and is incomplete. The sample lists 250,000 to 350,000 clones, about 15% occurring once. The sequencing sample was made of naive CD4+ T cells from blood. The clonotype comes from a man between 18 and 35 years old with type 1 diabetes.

CDR3 residues: CASSLRLAGGYEQFF. Written as DNA, the CDR3 is TGTGCCAGCAGTTTACGGCTAGCGGGGGGCTATGAGCAGTTCTTC. The V call is TRBV28, the J call TRBJ2-1; 11 nucleotides align to TRBD2. V lost 2 bases and J lost 8; bases outside the gene matches: 5. Germline CDR1 is MDHEN and CDR2 is SYDVKM. The CDR3 is made up of 15 amino acids.